This T cell receptor (beta chain) was recorded in a study of shared clonotypes between healthy human individuals. The wider study: Ranging from 18 to 49 in age, donors were a couple of women and three men.

Study-wide points: The low donor count limited represented genetic and exposure-history diversity.

To note about this clone: Antigen: not known.

In germline, CDR1 is SNHLY, CDR2 FYNNEI. The CDR3 is made up of 14 amino acids. V was pared by 4 bases and J by 0 bases, with 7 bases between. This was a deep-level run. When replicate PCRs were run on sorted subsets, they used roughly 0.2 ug DNA, about 30,000 T cell genomes. Clones were sequenced by immunoSEQ multiplex PCR, and TCRdb holds only the in-frame ones, with some missing. The sample consists of millions of clones, 90% to 95% of them appearing once. CD8 cells classed as naive were CD45RO-negative and positively selected for CCR7, excluding terminally differentiated effector memory CD45RA+ cells.

The TCR comes from a man aged 18 to 30 in good health. Some clones in this sample may be carry-over from other donors' samples. This chain joins TRBV2 and TRBJ2-4; D perhaps matches TRBD1 (6 bases). The sample taken for sequencing was naive CD8+ T cells from PBMCs. The CDR3 loop reads CASSGGLAKNIQYF. The CDR3 DNA is TGTGCCAGCAGTGGGGGGCTAGCCAAAAACATTCAGTACTTC.